This T cell receptor beta chain was found in a study of neurological immune-mediated disorders. Study-wide findings and caveats: The expanded clones of different subjects shared no CDR3 amino acid sequences (suggesting private repertoires in all groups).

Germline CDR1 is ENHRY and CDR2 is SYGVKD. The CDR3 covers 18 residues. The V end lost 6 bases, the J end lost 0 bases, and 20 bases lay between the germline ends. Synthesis of cDNA was accomplished via 5'RACE employing 10-nucleotide random UMIs. Every sequencing run produced over 180 million TCR-beta sequences, and the sequences from any one run covered 15-18 subjects. TCRdb ran MiXCR on the 5' RACE reads and lists one entry per CDR3 protein. The table lists about 84,000 distinct CDR3 sequences, 9% to 12% of them singletons. This clonotype was detected ten times or more. Its specificity is not known. From 2 million PBMCs stored at -80 C, the unsorted libraries were generated.

V gene TRBV10-3 combines with J gene TRBJ2-2, with D maybe TRBD1 (6 bases). This receptor was obtained from a man aged 35-49 years in good health. Material: PBMCs. The CDR3 nucleotides read TGTGCCATCAGCGTGGGGGCTCGGTCCCTCGCGAACACCGGGGAGCTGTTTTTT. It specifies CAISVGARSLANTGELFF.